This T cell receptor beta chain stems from a study of CD4 T cells in relation to SARS-CoV-2 and coronaviruses. Data came from immunoSEQ multiplex PCR; TCRdb stores just in-frame clones and leaves some out. The sample shows 37,000 or so clones, more than 65% of them seen only once. Notes on this clone: Its antigen remains unidentified.

The receptor was derived from an adult with COVID-19. Source material: naive CD4+ T cells from PBMCs, cultured in vitro. Sample subset: naive CD4+ T cells isolated by negative enrichment.

In DNA form, the CDR3 reads TGTGCCAGCAGCTTAGGTTCGCTGGGGGATGAGCAGTACTTC. Its translation: CASSLGSLGDEQYF. The chain joins TRBV11-1 to TRBJ2-7; D tentatively reads TRBD1 or TRBD2 (5 bases each). The V gene lost 1 base and the J gene lost 7 bases, with 14 bases spanning the gap. The germline V gene has CDR1 SGHAT and CDR2 FQDESV (reference sequence). The CDR3 is made up of 14 amino acids.